The clone carrying this T cell receptor (beta chain) was observed once. The data were taken from a study of Tregs in tolerant kidney transplant recipients. Germline lookup yields CDR1 MGHRA and CDR2 YSYEKL. V lost 1 base, J lost 2 bases, and 14 bases lay in between. The CDR3 spans 16 residues. Sequencing used immunoSEQ multiplex PCR; TCRdb keeps in-frame clones, though not all of them. The profile shows 60,000 or so clones, roughly 88% of them singletons. The source material was Tregs from blood, sampled before the transplant. This clonotype originated in a human donor who received a combined kidney and bone marrow transplant. The V call is TRBV4-1, the J call TRBJ1-2, with D possibly being TRBD1 (6 bases). The CDR3 protein is CASSQGDIRGNYGYTF. In DNA form, the CDR3 reads TGCGCCAGCAGCCAAGGGGACATTCGAGGGAACTATGGCTACACCTTC.